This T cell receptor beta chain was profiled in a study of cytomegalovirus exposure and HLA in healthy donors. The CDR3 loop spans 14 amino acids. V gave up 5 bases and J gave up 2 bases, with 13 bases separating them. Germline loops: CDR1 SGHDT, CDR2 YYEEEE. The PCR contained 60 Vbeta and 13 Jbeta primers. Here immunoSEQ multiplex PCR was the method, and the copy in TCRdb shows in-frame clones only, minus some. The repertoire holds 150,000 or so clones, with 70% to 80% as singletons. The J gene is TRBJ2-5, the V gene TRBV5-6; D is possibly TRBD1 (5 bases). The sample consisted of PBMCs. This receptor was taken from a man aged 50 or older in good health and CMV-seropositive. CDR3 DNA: TGTGCCAGCAGAGGGGTCAGGGATCAAGAGACCCAGTACTTC. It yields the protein CASRGVRDQETQYF.